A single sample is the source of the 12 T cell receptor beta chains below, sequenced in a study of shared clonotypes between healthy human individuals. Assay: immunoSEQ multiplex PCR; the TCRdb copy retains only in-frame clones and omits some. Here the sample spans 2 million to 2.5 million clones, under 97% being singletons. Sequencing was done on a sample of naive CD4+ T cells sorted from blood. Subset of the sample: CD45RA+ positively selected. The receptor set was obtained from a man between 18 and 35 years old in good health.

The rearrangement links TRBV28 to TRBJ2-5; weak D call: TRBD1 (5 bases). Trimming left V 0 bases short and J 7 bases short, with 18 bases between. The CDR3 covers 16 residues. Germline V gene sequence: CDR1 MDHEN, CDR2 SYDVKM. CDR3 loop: CASSLWGPGQGGTQYF. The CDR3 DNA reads TGTGCCAGCAGTTTATGGGGCCCAGGGCAAGGTGGGACCCAGTACTTC.

As DNA, the CDR3 is TGTGCCAGCAGCGTCGCGACTAGCGGGGGGATAGGCGCGCAGTATTTT. Translation gives CASSVATSGGIGAQYF. V usage is TRBV9 and J usage is TRBJ2-3; 13 positions match TRBD2. The CDR3 is 16 amino acids. J lost 10 bases, V lost 2 bases, and 10 bases had no gene match. Germline V CDR1 and CDR2: SGDLS, YYNGEE.

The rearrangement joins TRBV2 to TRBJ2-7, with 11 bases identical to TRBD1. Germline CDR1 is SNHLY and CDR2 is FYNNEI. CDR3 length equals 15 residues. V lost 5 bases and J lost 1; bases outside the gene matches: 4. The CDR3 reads CASSKGQGASYEQYF. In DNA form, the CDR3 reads TGTGCCAGCAGTAAAGGACAGGGGGCTTCCTACGAGCAGTACTTC.

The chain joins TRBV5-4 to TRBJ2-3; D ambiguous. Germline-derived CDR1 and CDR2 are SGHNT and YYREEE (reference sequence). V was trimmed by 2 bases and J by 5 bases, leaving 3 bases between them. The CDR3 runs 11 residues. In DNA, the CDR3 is TGTGCCAGCAGCTTTTTAGATACGCAGTATTTT. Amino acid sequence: CASSFLDTQYF.

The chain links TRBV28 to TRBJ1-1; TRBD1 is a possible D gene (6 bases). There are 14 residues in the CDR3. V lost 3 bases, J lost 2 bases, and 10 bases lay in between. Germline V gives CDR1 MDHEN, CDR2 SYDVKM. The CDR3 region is CASSFSRGNTEAFF. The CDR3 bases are TGTGCCAGCAGTTTTTCCAGGGGAAACACTGAAGCTTTCTTT.

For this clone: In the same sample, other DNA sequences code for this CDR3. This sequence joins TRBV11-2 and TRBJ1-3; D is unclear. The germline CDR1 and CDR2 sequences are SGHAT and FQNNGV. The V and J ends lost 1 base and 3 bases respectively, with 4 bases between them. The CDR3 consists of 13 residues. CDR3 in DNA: TGTGCCAGCAGCTTAGGAGTTGGAAACACCATATATTTT. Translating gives CASSLGVGNTIYF.

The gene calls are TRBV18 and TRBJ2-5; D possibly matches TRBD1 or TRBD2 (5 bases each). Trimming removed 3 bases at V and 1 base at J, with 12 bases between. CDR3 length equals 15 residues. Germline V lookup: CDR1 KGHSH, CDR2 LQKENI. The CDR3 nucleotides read TGTGCCAGCTCACCGGGATCGGGGCGCCAAGAGACCCAGTACTTC. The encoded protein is CASSPGSGRQETQYF. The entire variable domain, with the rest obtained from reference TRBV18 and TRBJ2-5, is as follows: NAGVMQNPRHLVRRRGQEARLRCSPMKGHSHVYWYRQLPEEGLKFMVYLQKENIIDESGMPKERFSAEFPKEGPSILRIQQVVRGDSAAYFCASSPGSGRQETQYFGPGTRLLVL.

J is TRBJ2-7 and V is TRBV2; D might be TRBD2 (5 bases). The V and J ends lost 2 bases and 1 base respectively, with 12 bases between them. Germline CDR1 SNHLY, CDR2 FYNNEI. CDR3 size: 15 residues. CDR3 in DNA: TGTGCCAGCAGTGAACGTGGGGAGTTGTCCTACGAGCAGTACTTC. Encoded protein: CASSERGELSYEQYF.

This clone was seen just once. The CDR3 sequence: CASSVAGGPVTQYF. CDR3 DNA: TGTGCCAGCAGTGTGGCGGGAGGGCCTGTGACCCAGTACTTC. This chain links TRBV2 with TRBJ2-5, with TRBD2 matching over 9 bases. V was pared by 4 bases and J by 7 bases, with 7 bases of the junction left unmatched. Germline values: CDR1 SNHLY, CDR2 FYNNEI. The CDR3 runs to 14 residues.

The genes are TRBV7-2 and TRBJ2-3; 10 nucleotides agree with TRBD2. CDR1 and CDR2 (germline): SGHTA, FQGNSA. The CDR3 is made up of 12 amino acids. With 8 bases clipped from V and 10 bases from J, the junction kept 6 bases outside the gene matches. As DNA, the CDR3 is TGTGCCAGCCCCAGCGGGGGGGCATCGCAGTATTTT. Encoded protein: CASPSGGASQYF.

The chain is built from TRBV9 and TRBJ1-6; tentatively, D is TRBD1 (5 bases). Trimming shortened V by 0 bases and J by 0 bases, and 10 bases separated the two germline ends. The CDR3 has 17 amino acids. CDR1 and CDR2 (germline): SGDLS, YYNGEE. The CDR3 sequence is CASSVAGRSSYNSPLHF. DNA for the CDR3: TGTGCCAGCAGCGTAGCGGGGCGAAGCTCCTATAATTCACCCCTCCACTTT.

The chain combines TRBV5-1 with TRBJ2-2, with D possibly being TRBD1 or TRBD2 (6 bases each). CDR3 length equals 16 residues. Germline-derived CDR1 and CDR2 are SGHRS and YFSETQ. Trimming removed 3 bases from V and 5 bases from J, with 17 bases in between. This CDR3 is CASSSEGDSRTGELFF. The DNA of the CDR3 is TGCGCCAGCAGCTCGGAGGGGGATTCGAGGACCGGGGAGCTGTTTTTT.